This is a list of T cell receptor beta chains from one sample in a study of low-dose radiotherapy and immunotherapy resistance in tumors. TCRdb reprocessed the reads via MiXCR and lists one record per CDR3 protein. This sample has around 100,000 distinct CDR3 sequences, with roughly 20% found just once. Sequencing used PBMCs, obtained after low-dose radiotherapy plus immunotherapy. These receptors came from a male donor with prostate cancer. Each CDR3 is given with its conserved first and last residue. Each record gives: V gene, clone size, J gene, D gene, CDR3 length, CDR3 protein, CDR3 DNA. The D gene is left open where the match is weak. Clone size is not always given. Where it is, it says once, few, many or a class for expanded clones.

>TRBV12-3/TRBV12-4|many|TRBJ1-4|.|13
CASSQGANEKLFF
TGTGCCAGCAGTCAGGGAGCTAATGAAAAACTGTTTTTT
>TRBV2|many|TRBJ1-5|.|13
CASSGSSNQPQHF
TGTGCCAGCAGTGGCTCCTCGAATCAGCCCCAGCATTTT
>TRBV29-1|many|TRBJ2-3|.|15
CSVESAVSVTDTQYF
TGCAGCGTTGAAAGTGCGGTGTCCGTCACAGATACGCAGTATTTT
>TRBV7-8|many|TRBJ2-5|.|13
CASSLNQQETQYF
TGTGCCAGCAGCTTAAACCAGCAAGAGACCCAGTACTTC
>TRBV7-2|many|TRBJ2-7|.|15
CASTPRGMGRYEQYF
TGTGCCAGCACCCCACGAGGGATGGGCCGCTACGAGCAGTACTTC
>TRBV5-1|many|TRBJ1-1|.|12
CASSEDGPEAFF
TGCGCCAGCAGCGAGGACGGTCCGGAAGCTTTCTTT
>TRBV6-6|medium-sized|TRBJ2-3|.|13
CASSQAVTDTQYF
TGTGCCAGCAGTCAAGCGGTCACAGATACGCAGTATTTT
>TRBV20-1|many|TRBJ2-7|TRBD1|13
CSAARTGSWEQYF
TGCAGTGCCGCTAGGACAGGGTCTTGGGAGCAGTACTTC
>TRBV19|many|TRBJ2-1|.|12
CASTNIRDIAFF
TGTGCCAGTACTAATATCCGGGACATCGCGTTCTTC
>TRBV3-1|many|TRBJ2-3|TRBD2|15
CASSSGGPSTDTQYF
TGTGCCAGCAGCAGCGGGGGGCCCAGCACAGATACGCAGTATTTT
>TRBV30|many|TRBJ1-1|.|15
CAWSERSRLNTEAFF
TGTGCCTGGAGTGAGAGAAGCCGGCTGAACACTGAAGCTTTCTTT
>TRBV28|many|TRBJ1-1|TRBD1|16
CASSPDRGIMNTEAFF
TGTGCCAGCAGCCCCGACAGGGGCATCATGAACACTGAAGCTTTCTTT
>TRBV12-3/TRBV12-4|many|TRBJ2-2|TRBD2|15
CASSPSGGNTGELFF
TGTGCCAGCAGTCCGAGCGGGGGGAACACCGGGGAGCTGTTTTTT
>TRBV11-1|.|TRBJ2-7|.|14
CASSPRVGIYEQYF
TGTGCCAGCAGCCCGAGGGTCGGAATTTACGAGCAGTACTTC
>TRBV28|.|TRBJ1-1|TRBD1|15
CASSSTQGGDTEAFF
TGTGCCAGCAGTTCGACACAGGGGGGAGACACTGAAGCTTTCTTT
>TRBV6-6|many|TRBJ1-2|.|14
CASSYSPGRDGYTF
TGTGCCAGCAGTTACTCCCCAGGGCGGGATGGCTACACCTTC
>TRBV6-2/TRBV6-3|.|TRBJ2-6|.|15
CASSETSSGANVLTF
TGTGCCAGCAGTGAAACGAGCTCTGGGGCCAACGTCCTGACTTTC
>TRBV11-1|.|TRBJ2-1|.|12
CASSYPQGAQFF
TGTGCCAGCAGCTATCCACAGGGCGCGCAGTTCTTC
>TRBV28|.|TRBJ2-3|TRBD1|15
CASIPTGDSTDTQYF
TGTGCCAGCATTCCCACAGGGGATAGCACAGATACGCAGTATTTT
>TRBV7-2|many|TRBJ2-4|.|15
CASSLAEGWGNIQYF
TGTGCCAGCAGCTTAGCAGAGGGGTGGGGGAACATTCAGTACTTC
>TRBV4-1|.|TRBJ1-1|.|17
CASSRLAVDISQSEAFF
TGCGCCAGCAGCCGCCTCGCCGTCGACATTTCCCAATCTGAAGCTTTCTTT
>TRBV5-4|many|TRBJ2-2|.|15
CASTQSRANTGELFF
TGTGCCAGCACCCAGTCCAGGGCGAACACCGGGGAGCTGTTTTTT
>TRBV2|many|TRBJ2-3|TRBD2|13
CATKRGVTDTQYF
TGTGCCACCAAGCGGGGGGTCACAGATACGCAGTATTTT
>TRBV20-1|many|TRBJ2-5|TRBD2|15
CSARDPRGTEETQYF
TGCAGTGCTAGAGATCCGCGGGGGACTGAAGAGACCCAGTACTTC
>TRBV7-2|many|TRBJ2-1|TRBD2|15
CASKGASGGYNEQFF
TGTGCCAGCAAAGGGGCTAGCGGGGGATACAATGAGCAGTTCTTC
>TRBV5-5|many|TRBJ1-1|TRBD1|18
CASSLMAGGEKGSTEAFF
TGTGCCAGCAGCTTGATGGCAGGGGGCGAGAAGGGGAGCACTGAAGCTTTCTTT
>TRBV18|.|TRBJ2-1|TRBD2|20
CASSKRTGERLAGEYNEQFF
TGTGCCAGCTCGAAACGGACAGGGGAGAGACTAGCGGGAGAATACAATGAGCAGTTCTTC
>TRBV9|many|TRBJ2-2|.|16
CASSVRDSRFSGELFF
TGTGCCAGCAGCGTCCGAGACAGCCGGTTTTCCGGGGAGCTGTTTTTT
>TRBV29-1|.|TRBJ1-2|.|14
CSVAGLNINYGYTF
TGCAGCGTAGCAGGACTCAACATCAACTATGGCTACACCTTC
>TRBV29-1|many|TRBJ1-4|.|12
CSVEGTAEKLFF
TGCAGCGTTGAAGGTACAGCTGAAAAACTGTTTTTT
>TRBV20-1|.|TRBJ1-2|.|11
CSALKSHGYTF
TGCAGTGCTCTCAAGTCCCATGGCTACACCTTC
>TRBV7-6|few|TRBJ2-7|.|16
CASSPAYLRSSYEQYF
TGTGCCAGCAGCCCGGCGTATCTAAGGAGCTCCTACGAGCAGTACTTC
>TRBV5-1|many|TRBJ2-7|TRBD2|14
CASSLAAGVGEQYF
TGCGCCAGCAGCTTGGCTGCGGGAGTAGGCGAGCAGTACTTC
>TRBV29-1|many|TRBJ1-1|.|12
CSVDEGVREAFF
TGCAGCGTTGATGAGGGAGTGCGTGAAGCTTTCTTT
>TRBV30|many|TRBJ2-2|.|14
CAWTPVRYTGELFF
TGTGCCTGGACCCCGGTGAGGTACACCGGGGAGCTGTTTTTT
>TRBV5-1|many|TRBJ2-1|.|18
CASSLGDRSSYSYNEQFF
TGCGCCAGCAGCTTGGGAGACAGATCGTCGTACTCCTACAATGAGCAGTTCTTC
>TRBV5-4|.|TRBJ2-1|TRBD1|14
CASSLDRAVNEQFF
TGTGCCAGCAGCCTTGACAGGGCAGTCAATGAGCAGTTCTTC
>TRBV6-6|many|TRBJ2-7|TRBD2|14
CASRTSGGAYEQYF
TGTGCCAGCAGGACTAGCGGGGGGGCCTACGAGCAGTACTTC
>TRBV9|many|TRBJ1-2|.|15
CASSPEGSSSGGYTF
TGTGCCAGCAGCCCCGAGGGGTCCTCATCCGGTGGCTACACCTTC